This TCR beta chain was recorded in a study of cytomegalovirus exposure and HLA in healthy donors. The protocol was immunoSEQ multiplex PCR, while the TCRdb copy is restricted to in-frame clones and leaves out a portion. The repertoire has roughly 70,000 clones, around 97% of them found once; the top ten carry more than 2%. The study's findings and limits: Reports showed the classifier diagnosing cytomegalovirus status with high specificity and sensitivity.

CDR1 and CDR2 from the germline V gene are SEHNR and FQNEAQ (reference sequence). Trimming cost V 2 bases and J 4 bases; bases outside gene matches: 8. This CDR3 has 17 amino acids. This clone was seen a few times. What it recognizes is unknown. The chain carries TRBV7-9 and TRBJ1-4, with TRBD1 identical over 9 bases. Material for sequencing was PBMCs. The TCR was taken from a man younger than 30 in good health and CMV-seronegative. CDR3 nucleotides: TGTGCCAGCAGCTTACCTCCGGGACAGGGTATTAATGAAAAACTGTTTTTT. This codes for CASSLPPGQGINEKLFF.